The TCR beta chain under discussion was sequenced for a study of shared clonotypes between healthy human individuals. Study summary: Donors had three CD4 naive, three CD4 memory, two CD8 naive and one CD8 memory plate apiece.

Note on this clone: Its antigen is not known. Other DNA sequences in the same sample also yield this CDR3.

Sequenced by immunoSEQ multiplex PCR; TCRdb stores in-frame clones only, minus some. The sample shows about 2.1 million clones, about 92% of them seen only once. The germline V gene has CDR1 MNHEY and CDR2 SMNVEV (reference sequence). V gave up 3 bases and J gave up 2 bases; unmatched junction bases: 4. The CDR3 contains 14 residues. Terminally differentiated effector memory CD45RA+ cells were excluded from the naive CD8 cells, which were CD45RO-negative and positively selected for CCR7. The study enrolled healthy HIV-negative adults without recent acute infections or vaccinations as donors. Study-wide points: Rarefaction revealed incomplete sorted-subset sequencing despite large depth. It was expected that sequencing depth would affect clonotype sharing among donors.

The source of this sequence is a young man in good health. Some clones in this sample may be carry-over from other donors' samples. What was sequenced was naive CD8+ T cells from PBMCs. The gene calls are TRBV27 and TRBJ2-7, with TRBD1 identical over 7 bases. The CDR3 coding sequence is TGTGCCAGCAGTTTGAGGGGGCGAGCCTACGAGCAGTACTTC. It specifies CASSLRGRAYEQYF.